The next 8 T cell receptor beta chains were all read from a single sample in a study of shared clonotypes between healthy human individuals. The method was immunoSEQ multiplex PCR; TCRdb's version includes in-frame clones alone and lacks a portion of them. This sample yields about 2.1 million clones, of which 90% to 95% are seen a single time; more than 1.5% belongs to the top ten. Naive CD8 cells, CD45RO-negative and positively selected for CCR7, excluded terminally differentiated effector memory CD45RA+ cells. The source material was naive CD8+ T cells from PBMCs. These receptors all come from a man aged 18 to 30 in good health. Some clones in this sample may be carry-over from other donors' samples.

The genes are TRBV7-3 and TRBJ2-7; D is unresolved. Germline V gene data show CDR1 as SGHTA and CDR2 as FQGTGA. This CDR3 comprises 11 residues. V lost 2 bases, J lost 6 bases, and 5 bases lay in between. For the CDR3, the DNA is TGTGCCAGCAGCTTAGAGCGCGAGCAGTACTTC. Amino acid sequence: CASSLEREQYF.

Comment on this clone: Other DNA sequences in this specimen translate into the identical CDR3. The chain employs TRBV7-9 and TRBJ2-7; tentative D call: TRBD1 (5 bases). CDR1 is SEHNR, CDR2 FQNEAQ, per germline (reference sequence). The CDR3 contains 13 residues. The germline V and J ends were trimmed by 3 bases and 3 bases, with 9 bases remaining between them. Here the CDR3 DNA reads TGTGCCAGCAGCTTTTCCGACAGCTACGAGCAGTACTTC. It codes for CASSFSDSYEQYF.

This chain connects TRBV15 to TRBJ2-7, with no clear D. Trimming removed 5 bases from V and 4 bases from J, with 12 bases in between. Germline CDR1 LNHNV, CDR2 YYDKDF (reference sequence). The CDR3 sequence is 13 residues long. CDR3 coding DNA: TGTGCCACCAGCGAAGGAGTAGGATACGAGCAGTACTTC. Translated: CATSEGVGYEQYF.

This clone has a handful of counts. The chain employs TRBV27 and TRBJ1-1; D is uncertain. The CDR3 is 13 amino acids. The germline V gene has CDR1 MNHEY and CDR2 SMNVEV (reference sequence). Trimming pared 4 bases from V and 0 bases from J, leaving 6 bases between. The CDR3 protein is CASSSVMNTEAFF. As DNA, the CDR3 is TGTGCCAGCAGTTCAGTGATGAACACTGAAGCTTTCTTT.

The V call is TRBV30, the J call TRBJ2-5; TRBD1 or TRBD2 may be the D gene (5 bases each). The CDR3 covers 14 residues. The V and J ends lost 7 bases and 2 bases respectively, with 17 bases between them. The V gene's germline CDR1 is GTSNPN and CDR2 SVGIG (reference sequence). CDR3 nucleotides: TGTGCCTCGTCCCCTGGGGGTGGGCAAGAGACCCAGTACTTC. It yields the protein CASSPGGGQETQYF.

This clone was seen just once. The chain combines TRBV9 with TRBJ2-7; D is possibly TRBD1 or TRBD2 (5 bases each). The V and J ends lost 0 bases and 4 bases respectively, with 14 bases between them. In germline, CDR1 is SGDLS, CDR2 YYNGEE. CDR3 length: 15 amino acids. The CDR3 DNA reads as TGTGCCAGCAGCGTAGGGGGGTCTGGCGGATACGAGCAGTACTTC. This sequence encodes CASSVGGSGGYEQYF.

This sequence joins TRBV13 and TRBJ2-6; D gene ambiguous. CDR1 and CDR2 (germline): PRHDT, FYEKMQ (reference sequence). The CDR3 sequence is 13 residues long. Trimming left V 1 base short and J 9 bases short, with 7 bases between. In DNA, the CDR3 is TGTGCCAGCAGCTTAGAAGGAGTCAACGTCCTGACTTTC. Translated: CASSLEGVNVLTF.

The rearrangement joins TRBV2 to TRBJ2-3; 7 bases map to TRBD1. The CDR3 covers 15 residues. The germline V gene encodes CDR1 SNHLY and CDR2 FYNNEI. V lost 4 bases and J lost 0; bases outside the gene matches: 4. CDR3 DNA sequence: TGTGCCAGCAGTGGATTGACAGGGAGCACAGATACGCAGTATTTT. It is translated as CASSGLTGSTDTQYF.